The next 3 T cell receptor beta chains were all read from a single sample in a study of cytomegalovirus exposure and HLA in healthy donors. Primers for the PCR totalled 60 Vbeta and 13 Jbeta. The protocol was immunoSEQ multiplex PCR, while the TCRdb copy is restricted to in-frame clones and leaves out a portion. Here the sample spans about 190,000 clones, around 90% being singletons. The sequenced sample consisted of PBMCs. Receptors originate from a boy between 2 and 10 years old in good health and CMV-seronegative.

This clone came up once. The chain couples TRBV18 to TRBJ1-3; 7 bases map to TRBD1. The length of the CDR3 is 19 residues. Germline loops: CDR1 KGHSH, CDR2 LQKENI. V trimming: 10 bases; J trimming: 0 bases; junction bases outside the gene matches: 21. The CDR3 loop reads CATHRPGQRTIYSGNTIYF. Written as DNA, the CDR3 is TGTGCCACTCACCGCCCGGGACAGAGGACCATTTACTCTGGAAACACCATATATTTT.

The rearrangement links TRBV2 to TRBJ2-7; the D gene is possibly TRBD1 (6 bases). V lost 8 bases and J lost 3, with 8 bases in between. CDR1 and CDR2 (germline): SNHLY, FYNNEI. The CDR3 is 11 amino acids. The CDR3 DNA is TGTGCCAGCGGGGACATCTACGAGCAGTACTTC. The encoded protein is CASGDIYEQYF.

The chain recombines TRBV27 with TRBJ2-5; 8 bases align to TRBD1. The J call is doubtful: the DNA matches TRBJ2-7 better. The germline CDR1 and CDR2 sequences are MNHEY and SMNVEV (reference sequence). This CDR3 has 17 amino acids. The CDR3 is CASSTMTRTGRVYEQYF. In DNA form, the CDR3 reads TGTGCCAGCAGTACAATGACTAGGACAGGGAGAGTCTACGAGCAGTACTTC.